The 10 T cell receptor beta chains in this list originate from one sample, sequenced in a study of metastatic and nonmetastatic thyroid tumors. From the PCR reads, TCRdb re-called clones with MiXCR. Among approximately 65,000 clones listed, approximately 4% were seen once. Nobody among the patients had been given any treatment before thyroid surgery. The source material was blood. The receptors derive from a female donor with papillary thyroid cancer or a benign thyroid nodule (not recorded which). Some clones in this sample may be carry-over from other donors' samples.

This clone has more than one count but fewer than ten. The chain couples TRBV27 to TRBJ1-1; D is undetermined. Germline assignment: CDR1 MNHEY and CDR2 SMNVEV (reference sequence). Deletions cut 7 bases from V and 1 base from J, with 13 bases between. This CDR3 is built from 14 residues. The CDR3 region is CASNSGAQNTEAFF. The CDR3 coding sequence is TGTGCCAGCAATTCGGGCGCCCAGAACACTGAAGCTTTCTTT.

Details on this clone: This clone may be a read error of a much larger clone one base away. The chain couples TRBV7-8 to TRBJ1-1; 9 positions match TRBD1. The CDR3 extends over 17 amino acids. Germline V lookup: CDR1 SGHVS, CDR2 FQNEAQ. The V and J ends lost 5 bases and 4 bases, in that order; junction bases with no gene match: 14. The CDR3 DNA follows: TGTGCCAGCAGCCTCGGGGGGGACAGGGAATCGGGCACTGAAGCTTTCTTT. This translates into CASSLGGDRESGTEAFF.

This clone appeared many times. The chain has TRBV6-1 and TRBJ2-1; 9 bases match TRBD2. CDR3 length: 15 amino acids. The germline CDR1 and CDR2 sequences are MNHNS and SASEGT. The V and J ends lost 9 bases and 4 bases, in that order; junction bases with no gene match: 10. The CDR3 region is CARGEREALYNEQFF. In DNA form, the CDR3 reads TGTGCCAGGGGAGAGCGGGAGGCCCTTTACAATGAGCAGTTCTTC.

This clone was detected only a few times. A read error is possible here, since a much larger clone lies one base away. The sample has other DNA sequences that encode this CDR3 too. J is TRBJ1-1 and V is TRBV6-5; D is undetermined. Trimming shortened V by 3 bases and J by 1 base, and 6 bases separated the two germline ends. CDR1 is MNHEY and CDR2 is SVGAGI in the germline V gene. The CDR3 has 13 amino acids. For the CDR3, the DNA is TGTGCCAGCAGTTATACTGAGAACACTGAAGCTTTCTTT. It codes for CASSYTENTEAFF.

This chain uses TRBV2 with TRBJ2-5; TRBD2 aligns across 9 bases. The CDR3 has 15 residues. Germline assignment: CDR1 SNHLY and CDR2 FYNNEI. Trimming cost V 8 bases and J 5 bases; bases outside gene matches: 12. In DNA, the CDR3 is TGTGCCAGCGGTAGGAATAGCGGGAGTCTGGAGACCCAGTACTTC. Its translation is CASGRNSGSLETQYF.

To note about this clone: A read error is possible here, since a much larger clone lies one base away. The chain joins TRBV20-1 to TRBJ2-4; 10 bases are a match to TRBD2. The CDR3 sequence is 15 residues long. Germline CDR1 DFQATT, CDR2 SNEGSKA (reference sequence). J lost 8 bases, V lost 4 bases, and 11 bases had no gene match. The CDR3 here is CSATTCTSGIDIQYF. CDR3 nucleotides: TGCAGTGCTACGACCTGTACTAGCGGGATAGACATTCAGTACTTC.

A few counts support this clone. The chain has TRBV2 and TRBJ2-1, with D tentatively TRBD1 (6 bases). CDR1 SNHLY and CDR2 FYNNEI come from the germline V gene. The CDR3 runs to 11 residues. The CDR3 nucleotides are TGTGCAACCTTACAGGGAGATGAGCAGTTCTTC. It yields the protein CATLQGDEQFF.

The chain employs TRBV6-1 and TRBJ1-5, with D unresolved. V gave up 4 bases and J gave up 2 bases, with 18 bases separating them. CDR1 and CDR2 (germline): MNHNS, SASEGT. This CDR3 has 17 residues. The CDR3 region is CASSARRQAGGNQPQHF. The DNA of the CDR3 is TGTGCCAGCAGTGCCCGTCGACAAGCTGGGGGCAATCAGCCCCAGCATTTT.

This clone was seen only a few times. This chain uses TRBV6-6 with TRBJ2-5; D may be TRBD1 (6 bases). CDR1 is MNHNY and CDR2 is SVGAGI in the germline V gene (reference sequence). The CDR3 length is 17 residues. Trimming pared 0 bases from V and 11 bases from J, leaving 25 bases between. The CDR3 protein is CASSYSSVTRRFGTQYF. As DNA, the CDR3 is TGTGCCAGCAGTTACTCGAGTGTCACTCGACGATTCGGGACACAGTACTTC.

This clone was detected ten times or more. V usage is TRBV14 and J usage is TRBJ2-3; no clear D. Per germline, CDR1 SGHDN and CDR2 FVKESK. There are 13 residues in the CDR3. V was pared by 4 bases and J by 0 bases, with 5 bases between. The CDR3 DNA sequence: TGTGCCAGCAGCCTACTAAGCACAGATACGCAGTATTTT. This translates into CASSLLSTDTQYF.